This T cell receptor beta chain originates from a study of early T cells in non-severe SARS-CoV-2 infection. Study overall: Sequencing of unsorted whole blood was done on bulk RNA, leaving chains unpaired. General study points: Lookups in VDJdb leaned toward anti-spike CD8 responses and missed private and CD4 specificities.

Per the germline V gene, CDR1 is LGHNA and CDR2 is YSLEER. This CDR3 is 15 amino acids long. Trimming at V came to 4 bases and at J to 0 bases, leaving 1 base not matched to a gene. Unique molecular identifiers (one per individual cDNA molecule) were attached. Each CDR3 protein is one row after TCRdb ran MiXCR on the 5' RACE reads. The sample includes about 60,000 distinct CDR3 sequences, more than 8.5% seen only once; the top ten take around 17%. In this sample, this clonotype turned up many times. The antigen remains undetermined. The rearrangement joins TRBV4-3 to TRBJ1-2; 11 positions match TRBD1. Source material: whole blood. The source is an adult who was a healthcare worker with PCR-confirmed SARS-CoV-2 infection or an uninfected control (not recorded which). The CDR3 nucleotides read TGCGCCAGCAGCCCGGGACAGGGGGCTAACTATGGCTACACCTTC. Translating gives CASSPGQGANYGYTF.